This TCR beta chain was profiled in a study of blood T cell repertoires in COVID-19. Per germline, CDR1 MNHEY and CDR2 SMNVEV (reference sequence). CDR3 size: 11 residues. V shed 8 bases and J 14 bases; nucleotides not matched to a gene: 6. Authors' analysis steps: Estimated nucleated cell counts came from reference gene primer amplification. Sequencing used immunoSEQ multiplex PCR; TCRdb keeps in-frame clones, though not all of them. The V and J calls and the clone size are those of that table, but D and trimming were determined from the DNA. The sample holds 82,000 or so clones; approximately 90% are singletons and the top ten take less than 1.5%. Across over 20 US areas, participants ranged in age from about 18 to 100 years. Participant-reported clinical history was the basis for cohort assignment.

The TCR was taken from a woman between 50 and 59 years old with acute COVID-19. The gene calls are TRBV27 and TRBJ2-2, with 9 bases matching TRBD2. Source material: PBMCs or T cells enriched from blood (not recorded which). The CDR3 DNA is TGTGCCAGCGGGTCAGCGGGAGGACTGTTTTTT. This encodes CASGSAGGLFF.